This T cell receptor beta chain was identified in a study of PD-1 blockade in classical Hodgkin lymphoma. Germline CDR1 SGHAT, CDR2 FQNNGV. Trimming stripped 6 bases from V and 5 bases from J, with 10 bases between. The CDR3 extends over 13 amino acids. Study observations and caveats: For complete responders, baseline diversity was comparable to that of newly diagnosed patients. By C4D1, diversity of CD4+ TCRs had risen significantly, whereas that of CD8+ TCRs had not.

Measured with immunoSEQ multiplex PCR; TCRdb has only the in-frame clones, and not every one. This sample has about 64,000 clones, with less than 95% found just once. As to time point: cycle 4 day 1 (C4D1), after more than 5 weeks of nivolumab. Every single patient, without exception, relapsed after autologous stem cell transplantation, and brentuximab vedotin exposure varied. Points on this clone: Its matching antigen is unknown.

The chain uses TRBV11-2 and TRBJ2-2, with D unresolved. The receptor was isolated from a human donor with classical Hodgkin lymphoma. The sequences come from peripheral blood mononuclear cells (PBMCs), collected before the fourth cycle of nivolumab. For the CDR3, the DNA is TGTGCCAGCAGATTGACTGGGACCGGGGAGCTGTTTTTT. It encodes CASRLTGTGELFF.